Described below is a single T cell receptor (beta chain) sequence and its context. The sample originates from a study of OX40 agonist ivuxolimab in advanced cancers. Trimming took off 3 bases at V and 0 bases at J, with 12 bases between the two ends. Germline assignment: CDR1 LNHDA and CDR2 SQIVND (reference sequence). This CDR3 contains 15 residues. Profiling relied on immunoSEQ multiplex PCR, and the TCRdb table lists in-frame clones only, not all of them. The sample has approximately 82,000 clones; about 89% are singletons. The sample in question was CD4+ or CD8+ T cells sorted from blood, obtained in a trial of the OX40 agonist ivuxolimab. This TCR was sampled from an adult with an advanced solid tumor such as melanoma, head and neck, liver or kidney cancer. The V and J genes are TRBV19 and TRBJ2-7; D not certain. The CDR3 DNA follows: TGTGCCAGTAGTATTGCCCACCAACCCTCCTACGAGCAGTACTTC. It encodes CASSIAHQPSYEQYF.